One sample yielded the 6 T cell receptor beta chains listed below, sequenced in a study of primary melanoma T cells and metastatic recurrence (dated by TCRdb to the early 2020s). The library was obtained by the immunoSEQ multiplex PCR assay. Imported from immuneACCESS, the table was reduced by TCRdb to in-frame sequences with V and J called. These copies leave out some clones; in studies compared against another copy, an unresolved V gene accounts for under half, and the cause of the remainder is not known. A total of over a thousand clones appear in this sample, about 85% of them only once. The leading ten clones occupy approximately 12% of the sample. The sample consisted of melanoma tumor tissue. Every receptor here comes from a human donor with melanoma.

The chain employs TRBV6-8 and TRBJ2-7; TRBD2 agrees at 10 bases. This CDR3 region has 16 residues. The germline gives CDR1 MNHGY, CDR2 SAAAGT. With 8 bases clipped from V and 0 bases from J, the junction kept 10 bases outside the gene matches. The CDR3 loop is CASFLAGALSSYEQYF. In DNA form, the CDR3 reads TGTGCCAGCTTCCTAGCGGGGGCCTTGAGCTCCTACGAGCAGTACTTC.

The chain is built from TRBV6-8 and TRBJ2-1, with a weak D call TRBD1 (5 bases). V lost 7 bases to trimming and J lost 3 bases, with 16 bases between them. This CDR3 has 15 residues. Germline V lookup: CDR1 MNHGY, CDR2 SAAAGT. The CDR3 DNA reads TGTGCCAGCATTCTGGACAAGGGGCACTACAATGAGCAGTTCTTC. Residues: CASILDKGHYNEQFF.

V and J are TRBV6-8 and TRBJ2-3, with D hard to call. Per germline, CDR1 MNHGY and CDR2 SAAAGT. The length of the CDR3 is 14 residues. The V end lost 4 bases, the J end lost 2 bases, and 10 bases lay between the germline ends. CDR3 loop: CASSSPLNTDTQYF. As DNA, the CDR3 is TGTGCCAGCAGTTCCCCTTTAAACACAGATACGCAGTATTTT.

The V gene is TRBV5-1, the J gene TRBJ1-2; D gene ambiguous. The CDR3 spans 15 residues. Trimming removed 4 bases at V and 2 bases at J, with 15 bases between. Germline lookup yields CDR1 SGHRS and CDR2 YFSETQ. This CDR3 is CASSPDGVPNYGYTF. DNA of the CDR3: TGCGCCAGCAGCCCTGATGGGGTACCCAACTATGGCTACACCTTC.

The V and J genes are TRBV4-1 and TRBJ1-2, with unresolved D. Trimming left V 3 bases short and J 4 bases short, with 12 bases between. The CDR3 totals 14 residues. Per the germline V gene, CDR1 is MGHRA and CDR2 is YSYEKL. The CDR3: CASSQIRTAYGYTF. The CDR3 region has the DNA TGCGCCAGCAGCCAGATCCGGACCGCCTATGGCTACACCTTC.

This clone showed up just once. This chain uses TRBV6-8 with TRBJ1-6, with 7 bases that match TRBD1. The CDR3 contains 13 residues. After removal of 6 bases from V and 7 bases from J, the junction contained 3 bases not matched to a gene. CDR1 MNHGY and CDR2 SAAAGT come from the germline V gene. CDR3: CASRQGLNSPLHF. In DNA form, the CDR3 reads TGTGCCAGCAGACAGGGGTTGAATTCACCCCTCCACTTT.